Below are 4 T cell receptor beta chains sequenced from a single sample in a study of beta chain features in type 1 diabetes listed by TCRdb under 2018. Libraries were prepared through the immunoSEQ multiplex PCR assay. All of the isolated RNA was reverse transcribed with the High Capacity cDNA Reverse Transcription Kit, so expressed TCRB transcripts were sequenced. TCRdb took over this immuneACCESS table, retaining in-frame rearrangements with V and J assigned. Such tables are incomplete; in checked studies, under half of the missing clones stem from an unresolved V gene, and the remainder is unexplained. In this sample the table shows under 500,000 clones, about 29% of which occur a single time. The ten top clones hold around 0.065% of the sample. Source material: naive CD4+ T cells from blood. The sample's cell subset or site label, decoded: true naive CD4+ T cells. These receptors were collected from a man aged 18 to 35 in good health.

The rearrangement joins TRBV29-1 to TRBJ1-1; 9 bases are shared with TRBD1. The CDR3 is 15 amino acids. The germline V gene encodes CDR1 SQVTM and CDR2 ANQGSEA. J lost 3 bases, V lost 5 bases, and 10 bases had no gene match. The CDR3 bases are TGCAGCGTTAGCCGACAGGGGGTGTGGGACACTGAAGCTTTCTTT. This gives the protein CSVSRQGVWDTEAFF.

Only a few counts were recorded for this clone. The chain links TRBV7-8 to TRBJ2-6; D is unclear. The CDR3 runs to 16 residues. V was shortened by 5 bases and J by 1 base, with 12 bases between the two germline ends. Germline V lookup: CDR1 SGHVS, CDR2 FQNEAQ. The CDR3 protein is CASSLAAKSGANVLTF. CDR3 DNA sequence: TGTGCCAGCAGCCTCGCAGCGAAATCTGGGGCCAACGTCCTGACTTTC.

The chain couples TRBV4-3 to TRBJ2-3; D gene ambiguous. The CDR3 runs to 16 residues. CDR1 is LGHNA and CDR2 is YSLEER in the germline V gene. V gave up 0 bases and J gave up 0 bases, with 10 bases separating them. The CDR3 protein is CASSQDPLTSTDTQYF. CDR3 coding DNA: TGCGCCAGCAGCCAAGACCCGCTAACTAGCACAGATACGCAGTATTTT.

The V call is TRBV29-1, the J call TRBJ2-5, with 8 bases lining up with TRBD1. The germline gives CDR1 SQVTM, CDR2 ANQGSEA. This CDR3 region has 12 residues. The J segment lost 5 bases and the V segment lost 4 bases, leaving 3 bases of the junction unmatched. In DNA form, the CDR3 reads TGCAGCGTTGCACAGGGGGACGAGACCCAGTACTTC. This gives the protein CSVAQGDETQYF.